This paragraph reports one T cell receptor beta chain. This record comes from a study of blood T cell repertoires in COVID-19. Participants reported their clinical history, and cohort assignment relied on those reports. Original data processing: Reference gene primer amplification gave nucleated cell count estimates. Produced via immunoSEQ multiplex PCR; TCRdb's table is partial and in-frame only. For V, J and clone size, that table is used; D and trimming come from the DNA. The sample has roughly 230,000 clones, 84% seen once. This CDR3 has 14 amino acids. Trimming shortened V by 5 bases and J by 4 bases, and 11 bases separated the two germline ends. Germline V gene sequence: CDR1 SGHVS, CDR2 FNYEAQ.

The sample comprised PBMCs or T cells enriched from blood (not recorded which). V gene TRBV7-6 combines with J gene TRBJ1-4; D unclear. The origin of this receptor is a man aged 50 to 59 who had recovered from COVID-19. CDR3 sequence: CASSRTASNEKLFF. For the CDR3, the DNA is TGTGCCAGCAGCCGGACTGCTAGTAATGAAAAACTGTTTTTT.